This T cell receptor beta chain was recorded in a study of cytomegalovirus exposure and HLA in healthy donors. Germline-derived CDR1 and CDR2 are SGHVS and FQNEAQ. Losses at the gene ends were 2 bases for V and 7 bases for J; bases not matched to a gene: 5. This CDR3 is built from 15 residues. Primers: 60 Vbeta forward and 13 Jbeta reverse. The table came from immunoSEQ multiplex PCR; TCRdb's copy has only in-frame clones and leaves some out. The table has 180,000 or so clones, around 76% seen once. Sequences were obtained from PBMCs. The TCR sequence derives from a woman in her 30s in good health and CMV-seropositive. This chain uses TRBV7-8 with TRBJ2-2, with 9 positions matching TRBD1. CDR3 DNA sequence: TGTGCCAGCAGCTTACGGGACAGGGAAAGCGGGGAGCTGTTTTTT. It is translated as CASSLRDRESGELFF.